These T cell receptor beta chains were read from a single sample in a study of blood T cell repertoires in COVID-19. Libraries were prepared by immunoSEQ multiplex PCR; TCRdb keeps only in-frame clonotypes and omits some of them. The repertoire consists of some 250,000 clones, with roughly 90% occurring once and the leading ten covering about 0.7%. The source material was peripheral blood. All receptors derive from a human donor in a cohort sampled during active COVID-19. The CDR3 runs from the conserved cysteine through the conserved F or W. The order of the fields is J gene, D gene, clone size, V gene, CDR3 DNA, CDR3 protein. D genes are given only for firm matches. Size is omitted from some rows. Given values are once, few, many or a class for expanded clones.

j_call: TRBJ2-2
d_call: TRBD1
clone_size: NA
v_call: TRBV2
cdr3_nt: TGTGCCAGCACGGCAGGGGGCGGTGGCGGGGAGCTGTTTTTT
cdr3_aa: CASTAGGGGGELFF

j_call: TRBJ2-1
d_call: NA
clone_size: NA
v_call: TRBV12-3/TRBV12-4
cdr3_nt: TGTGCCAGCAGTTTGGCCCACAATGAGCAGTTCTTC
cdr3_aa: CASSLAHNEQFF

j_call: TRBJ2-3
d_call: TRBD2
clone_size: NA
v_call: TRBV19
cdr3_nt: TGTGCCAGTAGTATCACGACTAGCGGGGAGTTAACAGATACGCAGTATTTT
cdr3_aa: CASSITTSGELTDTQYF

j_call: TRBJ1-5
d_call: NA
clone_size: NA
v_call: TRBV28
cdr3_nt: TGTGCCAGCAGTTTTAATCAGGGCAGAAATCAGCCCCAGCATTTT
cdr3_aa: CASSFNQGRNQPQHF

j_call: TRBJ2-4
d_call: NA
clone_size: NA
v_call: TRBV30
cdr3_nt: TGTGCCTGGAGTGTACTAGAGGTGAACATTCAGTACTTC
cdr3_aa: CAWSVLEVNIQYF

j_call: TRBJ2-5
d_call: NA
clone_size: NA
v_call: TRBV25-1
cdr3_nt: TGTGCCAGCAGTGAATACGGCAGGGCACAAGAGACCCAGTACTTC
cdr3_aa: CASSEYGRAQETQYF

j_call: TRBJ2-7
d_call: NA
clone_size: NA
v_call: TRBV10-3
cdr3_nt: TGTGCCATCAGTACCCGGGACTCGAGCTCCTACGAGCAGTACTTC
cdr3_aa: CAISTRDSSSYEQYF

j_call: TRBJ1-2
d_call: TRBD1
clone_size: NA
v_call: TRBV27
cdr3_nt: TGTGCCAGCAGATTGGGACAGGTAGGGGGCTACACCTTC
cdr3_aa: CASRLGQVGGYTF

j_call: TRBJ2-7
d_call: TRBD1
clone_size: once
v_call: TRBV27
cdr3_nt: TGTGCCAGCAGTCCGACAGGGGGCTACGAGCAGTACTTC
cdr3_aa: CASSPTGGYEQYF

j_call: TRBJ2-7
d_call: TRBD2
clone_size: NA
v_call: TRBV12-5
cdr3_nt: TGTGCTAGTGGTTTGGGAGAAACTAGCGGGAGGGCCCCACGGTACGAGCAGTACTTC
cdr3_aa: CASGLGETSGRAPRYEQYF

j_call: TRBJ2-1
d_call: TRBD2
clone_size: NA
v_call: TRBV6-1
cdr3_nt: TGTGCCAGCAGTGATATAAGGCGGGAGGGCTCAAATGAGCAGTTCTTC
cdr3_aa: CASSDIRREGSNEQFF

j_call: TRBJ2-7
d_call: TRBD1
clone_size: NA
v_call: TRBV7-8
cdr3_nt: TGTGCCAGCAGCTTACAACAGGGGTTCAACTACGAGCAGTACTTC
cdr3_aa: CASSLQQGFNYEQYF

j_call: TRBJ1-5
d_call: NA
clone_size: NA
v_call: TRBV3-1/TRBV3-2
cdr3_nt: TGTGCCAGCAGCCAAGACACAGGGCGCCAGCCCCAGCATTTT
cdr3_aa: CASSQDTGRQPQHF

j_call: TRBJ2-5
d_call: TRBD2
clone_size: NA
v_call: TRBV19
cdr3_nt: TGTGCCAGTAGTTTTCGGGGGGGGAAGGAGACCCAGTACTTC
cdr3_aa: CASSFRGGKETQYF

j_call: TRBJ1-4
d_call: NA
clone_size: NA
v_call: TRBV6-5
cdr3_nt: TGTGCCAGCAGTCTAAGGGGCAGGGCGGATGAAAAACTGTTTTTT
cdr3_aa: CASSLRGRADEKLFF

j_call: TRBJ1-1
d_call: NA
clone_size: NA
v_call: TRBV5-5
cdr3_nt: TGTGCCAGCAGCCCTTTATGGGGGCTAGGGAACACTGAAGCTTTCTTT
cdr3_aa: CASSPLWGLGNTEAFF

j_call: TRBJ1-3
d_call: NA
clone_size: NA
v_call: TRBV9
cdr3_nt: TGTGCCAGCAGCTTGCTGGGACTTTTAGCTGGAAACACCATATATTTT
cdr3_aa: CASSLLGLLAGNTIYF

j_call: TRBJ2-7
d_call: TRBD1
clone_size: NA
v_call: TRBV13
cdr3_nt: TGTGCCAGCAGCTCGGACAGGGAGAGGGACTACGAGCAGTACTTC
cdr3_aa: CASSSDRERDYEQYF

j_call: TRBJ2-7
d_call: NA
clone_size: NA
v_call: TRBV12-3/TRBV12-4
cdr3_nt: TGTGCCAGTACCCGGACACCCTCCTACGAGCAGTACTTC
cdr3_aa: CASTRTPSYEQYF

j_call: TRBJ1-1
d_call: NA
clone_size: many
v_call: TRBV27
cdr3_nt: TGTGCCAGCAGTGAGAGGGCTCCAAACACTGAAGCTTTCTTT
cdr3_aa: CASSERAPNTEAFF

j_call: TRBJ2-5
d_call: NA
clone_size: NA
v_call: TRBV5-4
cdr3_nt: TGTGCCAGCAGCTTGGTTACTGAAGAGACCCAGTACTTC
cdr3_aa: CASSLVTEETQYF

j_call: TRBJ2-7
d_call: NA
clone_size: few
v_call: TRBV27
cdr3_nt: TGTGCCAGCAGTCCCATGCGGGAAGTGGTAACCTACGAGCAGTACTTC
cdr3_aa: CASSPMREVVTYEQYF

j_call: TRBJ1-1
d_call: NA
clone_size: NA
v_call: TRBV27
cdr3_nt: TGTGCCAGCAGTTTAAAGTTCAGGGGACCTGAAGCTTTCTTT
cdr3_aa: CASSLKFRGPEAFF

j_call: TRBJ1-1
d_call: NA
clone_size: NA
v_call: TRBV6-5
cdr3_nt: TGTGCCAGCAGTTTAAGAGGGCTGAACACTGAAGCTTTCTTT
cdr3_aa: CASSLRGLNTEAFF

j_call: TRBJ2-7
d_call: TRBD2
clone_size: NA
v_call: TRBV10-2
cdr3_nt: TGCGCCAGCAGTGAGTATTGGGGCGGGAGGTCCGACGAGCAGTACTTC
cdr3_aa: CASSEYWGGRSDEQYF

j_call: TRBJ2-3
d_call: TRBD2
clone_size: NA
v_call: TRBV18
cdr3_nt: TGTGCCAGCTCACCAGGCGGGGGTGCAGATACGCAGTATTTT
cdr3_aa: CASSPGGGADTQYF

j_call: TRBJ1-2
d_call: NA
clone_size: many
v_call: TRBV28
cdr3_nt: TGTGCCAGCCGCCCGACAGGAACCGCGGGCTATGGCTACACCTTC
cdr3_aa: CASRPTGTAGYGYTF

j_call: TRBJ1-3
d_call: NA
clone_size: once
v_call: TRBV5-1
cdr3_nt: TGCGCCAGCAGCTTGGAATTTGGGAGCTCTGGAAACACCATATATTTT
cdr3_aa: CASSLEFGSSGNTIYF

j_call: TRBJ2-1
d_call: NA
clone_size: NA
v_call: TRBV24-1
cdr3_nt: TGTGCCACCAGTCCCCCGGACTATAAGAGCTCCTACAATGAGCAGTTCTTC
cdr3_aa: CATSPPDYKSSYNEQFF

j_call: TRBJ2-7
d_call: NA
clone_size: NA
v_call: TRBV9
cdr3_nt: TGTGCCAGCAGCCCTAGGGGGACTACCTACGAGCAGTACTTC
cdr3_aa: CASSPRGTTYEQYF

j_call: TRBJ2-2
d_call: TRBD2
clone_size: NA
v_call: TRBV7-9
cdr3_nt: TGTGCCAGCAGCCCTACTAGCGGGGTGAACACCGGGGAGCTGTTTTTT
cdr3_aa: CASSPTSGVNTGELFF

j_call: TRBJ1-6
d_call: TRBD1
clone_size: NA
v_call: TRBV13
cdr3_nt: TGTGCCAGCACCCTGACAGGGGAAGATTCACCCCTCCACTTT
cdr3_aa: CASTLTGEDSPLHF

j_call: TRBJ1-6
d_call: NA
clone_size: NA
v_call: TRBV4-3
cdr3_nt: TGCGCCAGCAGCCAAGATCGAAGAGAGGGGGTAAATTCACCCCTCCACTTT
cdr3_aa: CASSQDRREGVNSPLHF

j_call: TRBJ2-2
d_call: TRBD1
clone_size: NA
v_call: TRBV5-6
cdr3_nt: TGTGCCAGCAGCACCCTGGGACAGAAAATCACCGGGGAGCTGTTTTTT
cdr3_aa: CASSTLGQKITGELFF

j_call: TRBJ2-6
d_call: NA
clone_size: NA
v_call: TRBV29-1
cdr3_nt: TGCAGCGTCGCCCAGTCTCCTGGGGCCAACGTCCTGACTTTC
cdr3_aa: CSVAQSPGANVLTF

j_call: TRBJ2-1
d_call: NA
clone_size: NA
v_call: TRBV10-2
cdr3_nt: TGCGCCAGCAGCCCGACTAGCAATGAGCAGTTCTTC
cdr3_aa: CASSPTSNEQFF

j_call: TRBJ1-1
d_call: NA
clone_size: NA
v_call: TRBV5-1
cdr3_nt: TGCGCCAGCAGCTTGATCGGGGGGGACACTGAAGCTTTCTTT
cdr3_aa: CASSLIGGDTEAFF

j_call: TRBJ1-5
d_call: NA
clone_size: few
v_call: TRBV4-1
cdr3_nt: TGCGCCAGCAGCCAAAGCCCGGGGAAGGAGTCCCAGCATTTT
cdr3_aa: CASSQSPGKESQHF

j_call: TRBJ2-7
d_call: NA
clone_size: NA
v_call: TRBV5-1
cdr3_nt: TGCGCCAGCAGCTTGGCCATGTGGGGGGGCAACGAGCAGTACTTC
cdr3_aa: CASSLAMWGGNEQYF

j_call: TRBJ2-2
d_call: TRBD2
clone_size: NA
v_call: TRBV9
cdr3_nt: TGTGCCAGCAGCGGACTAGCGTCCGACACCGGGGAGCTGTTTTTT
cdr3_aa: CASSGLASDTGELFF

j_call: TRBJ2-5
d_call: NA
clone_size: NA
v_call: TRBV24-1
cdr3_nt: TGTGCCACCAGTGATTTGGGGCAGGGTAGCGAGACCCAGTACTTC
cdr3_aa: CATSDLGQGSETQYF

j_call: TRBJ2-7
d_call: NA
clone_size: NA
v_call: TRBV5-5
cdr3_nt: TGTGCCAGCACCTTTTTTGTGGACAGCTACGAGCAGTACTTC
cdr3_aa: CASTFFVDSYEQYF